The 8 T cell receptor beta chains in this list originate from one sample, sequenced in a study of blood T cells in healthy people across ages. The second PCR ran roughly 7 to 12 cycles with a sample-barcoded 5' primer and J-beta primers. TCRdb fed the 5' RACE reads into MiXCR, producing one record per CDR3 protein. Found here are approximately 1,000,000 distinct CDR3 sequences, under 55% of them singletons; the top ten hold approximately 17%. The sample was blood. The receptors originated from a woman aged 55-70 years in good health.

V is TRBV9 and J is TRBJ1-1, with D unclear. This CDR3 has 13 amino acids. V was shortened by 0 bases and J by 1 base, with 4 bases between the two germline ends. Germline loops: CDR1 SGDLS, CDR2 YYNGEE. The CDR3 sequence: CASSVASNTEAFF. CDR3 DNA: TGTGCCAGCAGCGTAGCTTCGAACACTGAAGCTTTCTTT.

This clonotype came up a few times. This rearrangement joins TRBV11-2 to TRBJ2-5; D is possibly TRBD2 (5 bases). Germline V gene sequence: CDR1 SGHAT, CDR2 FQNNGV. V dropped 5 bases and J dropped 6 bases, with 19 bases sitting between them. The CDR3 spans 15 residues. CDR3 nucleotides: TGTGCCAGCAGCCCCCCCCCTACTAGGATAAAGACCCAGTACTTC. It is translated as CASSPPPTRIKTQYF.

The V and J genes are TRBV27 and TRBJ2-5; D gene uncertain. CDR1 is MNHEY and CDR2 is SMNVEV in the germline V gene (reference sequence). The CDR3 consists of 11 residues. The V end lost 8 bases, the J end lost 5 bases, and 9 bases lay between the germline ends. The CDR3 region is CASGEAETQYF. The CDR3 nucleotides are TGTGCCAGCGGAGAGGCGGAGACCCAGTACTTC.

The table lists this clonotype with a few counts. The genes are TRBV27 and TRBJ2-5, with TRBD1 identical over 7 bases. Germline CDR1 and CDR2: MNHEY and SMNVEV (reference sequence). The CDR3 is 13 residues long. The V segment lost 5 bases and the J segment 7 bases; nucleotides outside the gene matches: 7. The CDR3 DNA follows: TGTGCCAGCAGTCTACCGGACAGGAGGACCCAGTACTTC. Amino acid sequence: CASSLPDRRTQYF.

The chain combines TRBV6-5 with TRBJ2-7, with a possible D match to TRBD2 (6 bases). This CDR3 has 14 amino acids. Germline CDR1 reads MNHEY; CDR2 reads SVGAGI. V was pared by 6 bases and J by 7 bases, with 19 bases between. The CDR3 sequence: CASSPRVLASEQYF. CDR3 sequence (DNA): TGTGCCAGCAGCCCCCGGGTACTAGCCAGTGAGCAGTACTTC.

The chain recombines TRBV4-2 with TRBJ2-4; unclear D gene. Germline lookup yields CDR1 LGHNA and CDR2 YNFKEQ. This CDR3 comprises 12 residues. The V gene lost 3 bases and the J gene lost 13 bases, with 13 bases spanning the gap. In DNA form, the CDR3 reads TGTGCCAGCAGCCAGGGAAACAATGAGCAGTACTTC. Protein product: CASSQGNNEQYF.

The CDR3 sequence is CASSQMPGGETQYF. CDR3 DNA sequence: TGTGCCAGCAGCCAAATGCCGGGAGGAGAGACCCAGTACTTC. The chain links TRBV3-1 to TRBJ2-5; 7 nucleotides line up with TRBD2. CDR3 length: 14 residues. V lost 2 bases, J lost 4 bases, and 4 bases stayed unmatched. Per germline, CDR1 LGHDT and CDR2 YNNKEL (reference sequence).

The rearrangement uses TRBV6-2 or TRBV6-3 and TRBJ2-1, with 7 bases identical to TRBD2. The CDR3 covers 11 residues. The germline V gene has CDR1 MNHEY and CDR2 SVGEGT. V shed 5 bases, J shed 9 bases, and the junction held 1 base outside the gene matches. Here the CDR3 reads CASSAGVEQFF. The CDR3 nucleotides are TGTGCCAGCAGTGCGGGAGTTGAGCAGTTCTTC.